These 20 T cell receptor beta chains came from one sample sequenced in a study of OX40 agonist ivuxolimab in advanced cancers. Libraries were prepared by immunoSEQ multiplex PCR; TCRdb keeps only in-frame clonotypes and omits some of them. Here the sample spans 90,000 to 150,000 clones, roughly nine tenths being singletons. The sample in question was CD4+ or CD8+ T cells sorted from blood, obtained in a trial of the OX40 agonist ivuxolimab. These receptors all come from an adult with an advanced solid tumor such as melanoma, head and neck, liver or kidney cancer.

J is TRBJ1-1 and V is TRBV7-7; 10 nucleotides match TRBD1. Germline assignment: CDR1 SSHAT and CDR2 FNYEAQ (reference sequence). This CDR3 region has 13 residues. Trimming cost V 5 bases and J 6 bases; bases outside gene matches: 3. The CDR3 loop reads CASSPGTGAEAFF. In DNA form, the CDR3 reads TGTGCCAGCAGCCCCGGGACAGGGGCTGAAGCTTTCTTT.

The chain is built from TRBV5-1 and TRBJ1-2, with 11 bases that match TRBD1. Trimming cost V 4 bases and J 5 bases; bases outside gene matches: 7. Germline loops: CDR1 SGHRS, CDR2 YFSETQ. The CDR3 covers 15 residues. The CDR3: CASSSFGTGGYGYTF. The CDR3 DNA is TGCGCCAGCAGCAGCTTCGGGACAGGGGGTTATGGCTACACCTTC.

The rearrangement links TRBV6-5 to TRBJ2-7; unclear D gene. The CDR3 is 16 amino acids. V lost 0 bases, J lost 2 bases, and 14 bases lay in between. CDR1 is MNHEY and CDR2 is SVGAGI in the germline V gene. CDR3 DNA sequence: TGTGCCAGCAGTTACTCGAAGGTCCCTCCAACCTACGAGCAGTACTTC. Encoded protein: CASSYSKVPPTYEQYF.

V and J are TRBV6-1 and TRBJ2-2, with unresolved D. Looked up from germline, CDR1 is MNHNS and CDR2 is SASEGT. Trimming took off 4 bases at V and 7 bases at J, with 10 bases between the two ends. The CDR3 loop spans 13 amino acids. In nucleotides, the CDR3 is TGTGCCAGCAGTGTCCGGGCGTTCGGGGAGCTGTTTTTT. As protein: CASSVRAFGELFF.

V is TRBV29-1 and J is TRBJ1-2; 9 bases align to TRBD1. Germline values: CDR1 SQVTM, CDR2 ANQGSEA. After removal of 5 bases from V and 6 bases from J, the junction contained 7 bases not matched to a gene. This CDR3 is 13 amino acids long. CDR3 sequence reads: CSVYGQGIHGYTF. CDR3 DNA sequence: TGCAGCGTTTATGGACAGGGGATCCATGGCTACACCTTC.

The CDR3 DNA follows: TGTGCCAGCAGCCTCGACAGGGTATCTGGCTACACCTTC. Encoded protein: CASSLDRVSGYTF. The chain carries TRBV7-3 and TRBJ1-2; 7 bases are a match to TRBD1. The V and J ends lost 5 bases and 7 bases, in that order; junction bases with no gene match: 7. In germline, CDR1 is SGHTA, CDR2 FQGTGA. The CDR3 sequence is 13 residues long. The entire variable domain, with the rest obtained from reference TRBV7-3 and TRBJ1-2, is as follows: GAGVSQTPSNKVTEKGKYVELRCDPISGHTALYWYRQSLGQGPEFLIYFQGTGAADDSGLPNDRFFAVRPEGSVSTLKIQRTERGDSAVYLCASSLDRVSGYTFGSGTRLTVV.

CDR3 coding DNA: TGTGCCAGCAGCCCCGGGACAGGGGAGCACGAGCAGTACTTC. Translation: CASSPGTGEHEQYF. This sequence joins TRBV5-4 and TRBJ2-7, with 10 bases aligning to TRBD1. In germline, CDR1 is SGHNT, CDR2 YYREEE (reference sequence). The J segment lost 5 bases and the V segment lost 4 bases, leaving 6 bases of the junction unmatched. The CDR3 spans 14 residues.

DNA of the CDR3: TGTGCCAGCAGCTTAGAGGGTTATTCCCACAATGAGCAGTTCTTC. It is translated as CASSLEGYSHNEQFF. This chain connects TRBV7-2 to TRBJ2-1; unclear D gene. CDR3 length: 15 amino acids. The germline V gene encodes CDR1 SGHTA and CDR2 FQGNSA. Trimming removed 1 base at V and 5 bases at J, with 12 bases between.

This chain links TRBV7-9 with TRBJ2-1; TRBD2 matches 8 bases. The V and J ends lost 5 bases and 4 bases, in that order; junction bases with no gene match: 7. The CDR3 loop spans 15 amino acids. Germline CDR1 is SEHNR and CDR2 is FQNEAQ (reference sequence). CDR3 DNA: TGTGCCAGCAGCCTCGCACTAGCGGTATACAATGAGCAGTTCTTC. It codes for CASSLALAVYNEQFF.

The chain employs TRBV7-9 and TRBJ1-5; D call uncertain. There are 17 residues in the CDR3. The germline CDR1 and CDR2 sequences are SEHNR and FQNEAQ (reference sequence). V was trimmed by 2 bases and J by 2 bases, leaving 16 bases between them. The CDR3 here is CASSLSHVGGRNQPQHF. The CDR3 DNA reads TGTGCCAGCAGCTTAAGTCACGTGGGAGGTCGCAATCAGCCCCAGCATTTT.

This chain joins TRBV2 and TRBJ1-3; D is unclear. This CDR3 region has 14 residues. The V gene's germline CDR1 is SNHLY and CDR2 FYNNEI. Between the trimmed V and J ends, which lost 5 bases and 0 bases, there was a span of 8 bases. The CDR3 is CASSQKVSGNTIYF. The CDR3 DNA reads TGTGCCAGCAGTCAGAAAGTCTCTGGAAACACCATATATTTT. Using reference TRBV2 and TRBJ1-3 for the parts outside the CDR3, the full variable domain is EPEVTQTPSHQVTQMGQEVILRCVPISNHLYFYWYRQILGQKVEFLVSFYNNEISEKSEIFDDQFSVERPDGSNFTLKIRSTKLEDSAMYFCASSQKVSGNTIYFGEGSWLTVV.

This chain links TRBV29-1 with TRBJ1-2; no clear D. Per the germline V gene, CDR1 is SQVTM and CDR2 is ANQGSEA. The CDR3 runs 10 residues. The V and J ends lost 7 bases and 6 bases respectively, with 9 bases between them. CDR3: CSAERDGYTF. The DNA of the CDR3 is TGCAGCGCCGAGAGGGATGGCTACACCTTC.

A note on this clone: This specimen includes other DNA sequences encoding the same CDR3. V usage is TRBV9 and J usage is TRBJ1-2; the match to TRBD1 covers 9 bases. CDR1 is SGDLS and CDR2 is YYNGEE in the germline V gene. The V segment lost 3 bases and the J segment 4 bases; nucleotides outside the gene matches: 4. The CDR3 loop spans 14 amino acids. For the CDR3, the DNA is TGTGCCAGCAGCGGAACAGGGGGCGGCTATGGCTACACCTTC. Translation: CASSGTGGGYGYTF. Based on the CDR3 plus reference TRBV9 and TRBJ1-2, the full variable domain is DSGVTQTPKHLITATGQRVTLRCSPRSGDLSVYWYQQSLDQGLQFLIQYYNGEERAKGNILERFSAQQFPDLHSELNLSSLELGDSALYFCASSGTGGGYGYTFGSGTRLTVV.

The chain recombines TRBV4-3 with TRBJ2-3; TRBD2 matches 8 bases. Germline values: CDR1 LGHNA, CDR2 YSLEER. There are 14 residues in the CDR3. The junction had 5 bases not matched to a gene; V was cut back by 0 bases and J by 9 bases. The DNA for the CDR3 is TGCGCCAGCAGCCAAGAAAAAACGGGGGGGACGCAGTATTTT. The encoded protein is CASSQEKTGGTQYF.

This chain links TRBV28 with TRBJ1-5; D call uncertain. Germline CDR1 and CDR2: MDHEN and SYDVKM. There are 17 residues in the CDR3. Trimming removed 1 base at V and 0 bases at J, with 13 bases between. The CDR3 here is CASSLYRQAYSNQPQHF. CDR3 bases: TGTGCCAGCAGTTTATACCGGCAGGCCTATAGCAATCAGCCCCAGCATTTT.

The genes are TRBV7-2 and TRBJ2-3; 9 positions agree with TRBD2. Germline V gives CDR1 SGHTA, CDR2 FQGNSA. V shed 5 bases, J shed 4 bases, and the junction held 13 bases outside the gene matches. The CDR3 runs to 17 residues. The CDR3: CASSQLWAGGPADTQYF. CDR3 DNA sequence: TGTGCCAGCAGCCAATTATGGGCGGGGGGGCCGGCAGATACGCAGTATTTT.

The chain couples TRBV29-1 to TRBJ2-5, with D possibly being TRBD2 (6 bases). This CDR3 comprises 11 residues. Per the germline V gene, CDR1 is SQVTM and CDR2 is ANQGSEA. V lost 7 bases and J 5 bases, leaving 11 bases between the germline ends. The CDR3 DNA reads TGCAGCGGCGGGGCGGAGGAGACCCAGTACTTC. Protein product: CSGGAEETQYF.

The chain has TRBV7-9 and TRBJ2-3, with TRBD2 identical over 8 bases. The junction had 23 bases not matched to a gene; V was cut back by 5 bases and J by 7 bases. Germline V CDR1 and CDR2: SEHNR, FQNEAQ (reference sequence). This CDR3 is built from 19 residues. The CDR3 loop reads CASSHKVGTNGGAGHTQYF. The CDR3 region has the DNA TGTGCCAGCAGCCACAAGGTCGGGACTAACGGGGGGGCCGGCCATACGCAGTATTTT.

The chain employs TRBV7-3 and TRBJ2-2; 7 bases line up with TRBD1. Germline V lookup: CDR1 SGHTA, CDR2 FQGTGA. V lost 5 bases and J lost 5; bases outside the gene matches: 8. The CDR3 is 15 amino acids. The chain's CDR3 is CASSPTGSGTGELFF. DNA for the CDR3: TGTGCCAGCAGCCCGACAGGGTCCGGTACCGGGGAGCTGTTTTTT. The entire variable domain, with the rest obtained from reference TRBV7-3 and TRBJ2-2, is as follows: GAGVSQTPSNKVTEKGKYVELRCDPISGHTALYWYRQSLGQGPEFLIYFQGTGAADDSGLPNDRFFAVRPEGSVSTLKIQRTERGDSAVYLCASSPTGSGTGELFFGEGSRLTVL.

As regards this clone: Other DNA sequences in this sample translate to the same CDR3. The rearrangement joins TRBV18 to TRBJ1-3; D is undetermined. The CDR3 sequence is 14 residues long. V was clipped by 6 bases and J by 0 bases, with 9 bases between them. Germline CDR1 KGHSH, CDR2 LQKENI. CDR3 region: CASSPGVSGNTIYF. For the CDR3, the DNA is TGTGCCAGCTCCCCCGGTGTCTCTGGAAACACCATATATTTT.